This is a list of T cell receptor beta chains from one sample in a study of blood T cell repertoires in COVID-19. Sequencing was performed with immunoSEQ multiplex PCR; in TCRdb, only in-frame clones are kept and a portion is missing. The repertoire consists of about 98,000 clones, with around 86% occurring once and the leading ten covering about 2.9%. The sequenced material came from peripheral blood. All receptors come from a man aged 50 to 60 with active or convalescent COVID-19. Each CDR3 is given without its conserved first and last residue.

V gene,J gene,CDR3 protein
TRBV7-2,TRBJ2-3,ASILAGGTDTQY
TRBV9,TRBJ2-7,ASSVATVSSYEQY
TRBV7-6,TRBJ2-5,ASSLVAGETLKTQY
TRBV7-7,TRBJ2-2,ASSGTSGGRTGELF
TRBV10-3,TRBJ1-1,AISRGDGEAF
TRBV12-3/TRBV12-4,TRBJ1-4,ASSLFESEKLF
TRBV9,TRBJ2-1,ASSGSGVGTEQF
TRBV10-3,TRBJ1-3,AISEQGLGNTIY
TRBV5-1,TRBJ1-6,ASSLGQNNSPLH
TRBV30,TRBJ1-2,AWSVGGAEGYT
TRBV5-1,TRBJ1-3,ASSSRTGSGNTIY
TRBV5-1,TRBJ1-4,ASSLESPIEKLF
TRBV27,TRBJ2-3,ASSLESRAYTDTQY
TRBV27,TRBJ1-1,ASSPWEGNTEAF
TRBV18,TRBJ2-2,ASSPRAQIPNTGELF
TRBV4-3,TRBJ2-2,ASSQGGLAGYTGELF
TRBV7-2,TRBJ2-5,ASSFQGGETQY
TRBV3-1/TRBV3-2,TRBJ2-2,ASSQVTGGRYTGELF
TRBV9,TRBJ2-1,ASSVAKSVGTSGGNEQF
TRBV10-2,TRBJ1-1,ASSSGEDGF